Below are 28 T cell receptor beta chains sequenced from a single sample in a study of T cells in Graves' hyperthyroidism and ophthalmopathy (dated by TCRdb to about 2019). Library creation used multiplex PCR. The sequencing machine was an Illumina HiSeq 2000. Amplification of TCR beta CDR3 regions was carried out from RNA transcripts. The TCR CDR3 was subjected to a first round of RT-PCR using the HTBI primer set and the Qiagen OneStep RT-PCR kit. TCRdb redid the processing of the public reads, applying fastp at Q25 and MiXCR, and retained in-frame beta chains. Each entry merges the rows of one CDR3 protein and shows their most common DNA and genes. The sample table lists approximately 430,000 distinct CDR3 sequences, around 16% of them with a count of one. The ten largest account for about 7.7% of the sample. Specimen: blood. The receptors originated from a woman under 30 with Graves' hyperthyroidism.

The rearrangement links TRBV5-6 to TRBJ2-6; D is undetermined. Per the germline V gene, CDR1 is SGHDT and CDR2 is YYEEEE. Between the trimmed V and J ends, which lost 4 bases and 4 bases, there was a span of 27 bases. The CDR3 extends over 20 amino acids. The CDR3 reads CASSRQVGPPRTSGANVLTF. Written as DNA, the CDR3 is TGTGCCAGCAGCCGCCAGGTAGGGCCCCCAAGGACCTCCGGGGCCAACGTCCTGACTTTC.

The rearrangement uses TRBV7-9 and TRBJ2-5; TRBD2 is a possible D gene (7 bases). The CDR3 sequence is 16 residues long. Germline values: CDR1 SEHNR, CDR2 FQNEAQ (reference sequence). Trimming stripped 2 bases from V and 7 bases from J, with 20 bases between. The CDR3 is CASSLYKGGFAGTQYF. The CDR3 DNA reads TGTGCCAGCAGCTTATATAAGGGGGGGTTCGCCGGGACCCAGTACTTC.

The chain has TRBV6-1 and TRBJ2-4; a possible D gene is TRBD1 (6 bases). This CDR3 has 16 residues. In germline, CDR1 is MNHNS, CDR2 SASEGT. V was cut by 6 bases and J by 1 base, with 16 bases left in between. The CDR3 protein is CASSIDRTGAKNIQYF. CDR3 coding DNA: TGTGCCAGCAGCATCGACAGGACTGGGGCCAAAAACATTCAGTACTTC.

In this sample, this clonotype turned up a few times. The rearrangement joins TRBV5-8 to TRBJ1-2; D is ambiguous. Trimming shortened V by 1 base and J by 5 bases, and 15 bases separated the two germline ends. Germline-derived CDR1 and CDR2 are SGHTS and YDEGEE. The CDR3 totals 15 residues. The CDR3 nucleotides are TGTGCCAGCAGCTTGACCTGGTGGCTCGGTTATGGCTACACCTTC. Its translation: CASSLTWWLGYGYTF.

The chain recombines TRBV2 with TRBJ1-2; D gene unclear. The CDR3 length is 11 residues. V dropped 7 bases and J dropped 2 bases, with 5 bases sitting between them. CDR1 is SNHLY and CDR2 is FYNNEI in the germline V gene. The CDR3 is CASKENYGYTF. The CDR3, as DNA: TGTGCCAGCAAAGAAAACTATGGCTACACCTTC.

The rearrangement joins TRBV20-1 to TRBJ1-1; D unclear. Germline values: CDR1 DFQATT, CDR2 SNEGSKA (reference sequence). The CDR3 extends over 14 amino acids. Trimming removed 0 bases at V and 1 base at J, with 9 bases between. The CDR3 DNA follows: TGCAGTGCTAGAGAGGGCGGAGGGAACACTGAAGCTTTCTTT. Protein: CSAREGGGNTEAFF.

This clonotype was seen at least ten times. This chain joins TRBV7-3 and TRBJ1-2; TRBD1 is a possible D gene (5 bases). The CDR3 covers 14 residues. V was trimmed by 5 bases and J by 4 bases, leaving 14 bases between them. The germline V gene encodes CDR1 SGHTA and CDR2 FQGTGA. DNA of the CDR3: TGTGCCAGCAGCGAAATGGGACTACCCTATGGCTACACCTTC. This encodes CASSEMGLPYGYTF.

This clonotype was detected ten times or more. The chain is built from TRBV6-1 and TRBJ1-1; D is perhaps TRBD1 (5 bases). The germline V gene encodes CDR1 MNHNS and CDR2 SASEGT. CDR3 length equals 15 residues. V was cut by 5 bases and J by 3 bases, with 16 bases left in between. The CDR3 coding sequence is TGTGCCAGCAGTTCGGGACTTCTAGGGTACACTGAAGCTTTCTTT. Translating gives CASSSGLLGYTEAFF.

This clonotype showed up many times. V and J are TRBV12-3 or TRBV12-4 and TRBJ2-3; D tentatively fits TRBD1 or TRBD2 (5 bases each). The V gene lost 3 bases and the J gene lost 4 bases, with 11 bases spanning the gap. The CDR3 runs 14 residues. CDR3 DNA sequence: TGTGCCAGCAGTTTTAAGGGGACCCCAGATACGCAGTATTTT. Translation: CASSFKGTPDTQYF.

This clonotype has ten or more counts. The V gene is TRBV5-1, the J gene TRBJ2-1, with 13 bases matching TRBD2. This CDR3 contains 14 residues. CDR1 is SGHRS and CDR2 is YFSETQ in the germline V gene. V gave up 7 bases and J gave up 7 bases; unmatched junction bases: 5. The chain's CDR3 is CASGPGLAGNEQFF. CDR3 DNA: TGCGCCAGCGGTCCGGGACTAGCGGGGAATGAGCAGTTCTTC. Together with reference TRBV5-1 and TRBJ2-1, the CDR3 gives the full variable domain: KAGVTQTPRYLIKTRGQQVTLSCSPISGHRSVSWYQQTPGQGLQFLFEYFSETQRNKGNFPGRFSGRQFSNSRSEMNVSTLELGDSALYLCASGPGLAGNEQFFGPGTRLTVL.

DNA for the CDR3: TGTGCCAGCAGCTTATCGTCCCGGGTCCACACAGATACGCAGTATTTT. It translates to CASSLSSRVHTDTQYF. The chain carries TRBV7-2 and TRBJ2-3, with D hard to call. V was pared by 2 bases and J by 2 bases, with 14 bases between. The CDR3 is 16 amino acids. Germline V gene lookup returns CDR1 SGHTA and CDR2 FQGNSA.

Many counts were recorded for this clonotype. The chain carries TRBV9 and TRBJ2-1; D not certain. Looked up from germline, CDR1 is SGDLS and CDR2 is YYNGEE. This CDR3 has 13 residues. Trimming stripped 4 bases from V and 7 bases from J, with 12 bases between. The CDR3, as DNA: TGTGCCAGCAGCACCCGATCAGAGAATGAGCAGTTCTTC. Translated, it gives CASSTRSENEQFF.

This clonotype appeared a few times. The V call is TRBV6-1, the J call TRBJ1-3; D is undetermined. This CDR3 is 15 amino acids long. The V and J ends lost 5 bases and 0 bases respectively, with 11 bases between them. Germline-derived CDR1 and CDR2 are MNHNS and SASEGT. The chain's CDR3 is CASSPSFDSGNTIYF. The CDR3 coding sequence is TGTGCCAGCAGTCCCTCCTTTGACTCTGGAAACACCATATATTTT.

In its sample, this clonotype was seen many times. This chain links TRBV30 with TRBJ2-7; the match to TRBD2 covers 13 bases. The CDR3 length is 18 residues. V shed 1 base, J shed 5 bases, and the junction held 14 bases outside the gene matches. Germline CDR1 GTSNPN, CDR2 SVGIG (reference sequence). The CDR3 DNA is TGTGCCTGGAGTGCCCAGCGGACTAGCGGGGGCCCTCGGAACGAGCAGTACTTC. This translates into CAWSAQRTSGGPRNEQYF.

This clonotype was counted many times. The V gene is TRBV2, the J gene TRBJ2-7; D is possibly TRBD2 (5 bases). V lost 5 bases to trimming and J lost 4 bases, with 18 bases between them. CDR1 is SNHLY and CDR2 is FYNNEI in the germline V gene. The CDR3 loop spans 15 amino acids. CDR3 sequence reads: CASSLGLPLTYEQYF. CDR3 DNA: TGTGCCAGCAGTCTAGGACTCCCCTTGACTTACGAGCAGTACTTC.

The table lists this clonotype with a few counts. J is TRBJ2-3 and V is TRBV4-1; the D call may be TRBD1 or TRBD2 (5 bases each). This CDR3 has 19 amino acids. CDR1 and CDR2 from the germline V gene are MGHRA and YSYEKL. V was clipped by 0 bases and J by 3 bases, with 22 bases between them. CDR3 sequence: CASSQEAGPGVRETDTQYF. CDR3 DNA sequence: TGCGCCAGCAGCCAAGAGGCGGGCCCCGGCGTCAGGGAGACAGATACGCAGTATTTT.

The V call is TRBV7-6, the J call TRBJ1-5, with no clear D. The CDR3 runs 16 residues. Trimming took 1 base from V and 1 from J, leaving 11 bases between them. The germline V gene has CDR1 SGHVS and CDR2 FNYEAQ. The CDR3 region is CASSLGSRSSNQPQHF. The DNA for the CDR3 is TGTGCCAGCAGCTTAGGTTCACGATCCAGCAATCAGCCCCAGCATTTT.

This chain links TRBV6-1 with TRBJ2-1, with D possibly TRBD2 on 5 matching bases. Per the germline V gene, CDR1 is MNHNS and CDR2 is SASEGT. Trimming removed 4 bases from V and 8 bases from J, with 15 bases in between. The CDR3 consists of 14 residues. The CDR3 DNA sequence: TGTGCCAGCAGTGGAACTAGGAGTAGCTATGAGCAGTTCTTC. Translating it yields CASSGTRSSYEQFF.

This clonotype was recorded once. The chain uses TRBV11-2 and TRBJ1-6, with a weak D call TRBD1 (6 bases). This CDR3 is 15 amino acids long. CDR1 and CDR2 (germline): SGHAT, FQNNGV. V lost 10 bases and J 10 bases, leaving 23 bases between the germline ends. CDR3 in amino acids: CATRSAAGAGSPLHF. The CDR3 nucleotides read TGTGCCACCAGGTCGGCGGCAGGGGCCGGGTCACCCCTCCACTTT.

This clonotype showed up just a few times. The rearrangement uses TRBV19 and TRBJ2-2; D possibly uses TRBD1 or TRBD2 (5 bases each). V shed 5 bases and J shed 0 bases, with 13 bases lying between them. Per the germline V gene, CDR1 is LNHDA and CDR2 is SQIVND (reference sequence). The CDR3 covers 16 residues. The CDR3 DNA sequence: TGTGCCAGTAGTCCTTCGGGGACCTCGAACACCGGGGAGCTGTTTTTT. Translating gives CASSPSGTSNTGELFF.

In this sample, this clonotype turned up many times. The genes are TRBV2 and TRBJ1-6, with TRBD1 matching over 10 bases. The ends lost 5 bases at V and 13 bases at J; junction bases unmatched: 5. Germline CDR1 is SNHLY and CDR2 is FYNNEI. The CDR3 extends over 13 amino acids. The CDR3: CASSRQGASPLHF. The DNA for the CDR3 is TGTGCCAGCAGTCGACAGGGGGCCTCTCCCCTCCACTTT.

About this clonotype: One end of the junction is discordant with germline, which a read error may explain. The chain carries TRBV5-5 and TRBJ1-1, with no clear D. Germline V lookup: CDR1 SGHKS, CDR2 YYEKEE (reference sequence). The CDR3 loop spans 13 amino acids. The CDR3 reads CASSLGLNTEALF. In DNA form, the CDR3 reads TGTGCCAGCAGCTTGGGCCTCAACACTGAAGCTCTCTTT.

The gene calls are TRBV15 and TRBJ1-6, with 8 bases that match TRBD1. Germline V gives CDR1 LNHNV, CDR2 YYDKDF (reference sequence). The CDR3 length is 15 residues. V lost 7 bases to trimming and J lost 3 bases; unmatched junction nucleotides: 5. CDR3 in amino acids: CATTLTGDYNSPLHF. In DNA form, the CDR3 reads TGTGCCACCACCCTGACAGGGGACTATAATTCACCCCTCCACTTT.

To note about this clonotype: A clone one base away is much larger, so this may be a read error. The chain recombines TRBV10-2 with TRBJ1-4; 8 nucleotides align to TRBD1. The trim removed 2 bases at V and 10 bases at J, leaving 12 bases unmatched. CDR3 length equals 16 residues. In germline, CDR1 is WSHSY, CDR2 SAAADI. The CDR3, as DNA: TGCGCCAGCAGTGAGGGGATACCAGGGGGCCGTGTAAAACTGTTTTTT. It specifies CASSEGIPGGRVKLFF.

This clonotype was recorded many times. This chain connects TRBV12-3 or TRBV12-4 to TRBJ2-7; no clear D. This CDR3 has 14 residues. Trimming cost V 3 bases and J 4 bases, with 13 bases left between them. The CDR3 reads CASSFGDSGYEQYF. CDR3 sequence (DNA): TGTGCCAGCAGTTTCGGCGATAGTGGATACGAGCAGTACTTC.

At least ten counts were recorded for this clonotype. This chain joins TRBV5-1 and TRBJ1-4; the D is unclear. This CDR3 has 15 amino acids. Germline CDR1 and CDR2: SGHRS and YFSETQ. Trimming took off 1 base at V and 0 bases at J, with 7 bases between the two ends. In DNA, the CDR3 is TGCGCCAGCAGCTTGAGCGGGGCAACTAATGAAAAACTGTTTTTT. Protein: CASSLSGATNEKLFF.

This clonotype came up many times. The chain couples TRBV20-1 to TRBJ2-7, with TRBD2 matching over 8 bases. Trimming cost V 6 bases and J 1 base; bases outside gene matches: 14. CDR1 DFQATT and CDR2 SNEGSKA come from the germline V gene (reference sequence). The CDR3 consists of 16 residues. The CDR3 nucleotides read TGCAGTGCCGTGGGGGGGACGGGGGGGCTTTCCTACGAGCAGTACTTC. Translation gives CSAVGGTGGLSYEQYF.

This clonotype has a count of ten or more. The chain joins TRBV29-1 to TRBJ2-1; TRBD2 matches at 8 bases. CDR3 size: 14 residues. Germline V gene lookup returns CDR1 SQVTM and CDR2 ANQGSEA. Losses at the gene ends were 3 bases for V and 2 bases for J; bases not matched to a gene: 3. CDR3 sequence reads: CSVDPGLAYNEQFF. CDR3 DNA: TGCAGCGTTGATCCGGGACTAGCCTACAATGAGCAGTTCTTC.